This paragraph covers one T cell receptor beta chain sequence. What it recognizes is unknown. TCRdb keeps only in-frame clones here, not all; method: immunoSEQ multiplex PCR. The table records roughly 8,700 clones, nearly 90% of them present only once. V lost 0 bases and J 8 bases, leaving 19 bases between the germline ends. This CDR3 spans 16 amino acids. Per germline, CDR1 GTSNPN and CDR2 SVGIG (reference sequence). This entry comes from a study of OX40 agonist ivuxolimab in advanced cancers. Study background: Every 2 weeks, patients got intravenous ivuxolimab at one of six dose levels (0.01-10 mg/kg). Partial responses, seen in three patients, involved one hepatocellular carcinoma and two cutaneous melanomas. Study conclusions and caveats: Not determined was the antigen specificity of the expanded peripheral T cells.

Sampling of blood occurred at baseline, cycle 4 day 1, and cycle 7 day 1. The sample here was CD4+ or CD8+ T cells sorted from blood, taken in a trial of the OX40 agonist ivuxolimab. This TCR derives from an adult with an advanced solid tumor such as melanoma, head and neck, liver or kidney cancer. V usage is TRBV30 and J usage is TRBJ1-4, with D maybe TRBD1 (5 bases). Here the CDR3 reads CAWSVPGRRSGEKLFF. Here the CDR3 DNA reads TGTGCCTGGAGTGTACCGGGACGCCGTTCAGGGGAAAAACTGTTTTTT. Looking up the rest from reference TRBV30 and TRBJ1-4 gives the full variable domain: SQTIHQWPATLVQPVGSPLSLECTVEGTSNPNLYWYRQAAGRGLQLLFYSVGIGQISSEVPQNLSASRPQDRQFILSSKKLLLSDSGFYLCAWSVPGRRSGEKLFFGSGTQLSVL.